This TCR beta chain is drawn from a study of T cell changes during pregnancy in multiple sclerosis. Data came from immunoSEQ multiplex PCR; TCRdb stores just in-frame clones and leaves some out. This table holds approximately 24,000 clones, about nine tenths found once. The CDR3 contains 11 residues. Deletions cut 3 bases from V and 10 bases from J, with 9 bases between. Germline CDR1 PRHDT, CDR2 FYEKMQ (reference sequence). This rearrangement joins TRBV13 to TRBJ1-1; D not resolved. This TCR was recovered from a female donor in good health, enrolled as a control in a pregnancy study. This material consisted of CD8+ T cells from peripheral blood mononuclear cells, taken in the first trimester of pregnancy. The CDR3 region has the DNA TGTGCCAGCAGCTTTCATTCGGGAGCTTTCTTT. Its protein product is CASSFHSGAFF.